Shown below are 21 T cell receptor beta chains from a single sample sequenced in a study of cytomegalovirus exposure and HLA in healthy donors (dated by TCRdb to about 2017). The protocol used for the library was the immunoSEQ multiplex PCR assay. For the multiplex PCR, a mixture combining 60 forward primers for TCR Vbeta segments and 13 reverse primers for TCR Jbeta segments was used. TCRdb provides this immuneACCESS table in a form limited to in-frame rearrangements. Some clones are lacking; in checked studies, under half of them reflect an unresolved V gene, and why the rest are absent is not known. This sample lists about 150,000 clones; 65% to 80% were detected once. The ten largest clonotypes hold around 13% of the sample. The specimen sequenced was PBMCs. The receptors were sampled from a man in his forties or fifties in good health and CMV-seropositive.

The chain couples TRBV27 to TRBJ2-1; 10 bases are shared with TRBD2. CDR1 MNHEY and CDR2 SMNVEV come from the germline V gene (reference sequence). J gave up 10 bases and V 5 bases, and 2 bases lay outside the gene matches. CDR3 length: 12 residues. CDR3 amino acids: CASSPGLAEQFF. The CDR3 coding sequence is TGTGCCAGCAGTCCGGGACTAGCGGAGCAGTTCTTC.

The chain recombines TRBV7-9 with TRBJ2-5, with 14 bases matching TRBD2. This CDR3 spans 12 amino acids. Germline V gives CDR1 SEHNR, CDR2 FQNEAQ (reference sequence). With 8 bases clipped from V and 8 bases from J, the junction kept 1 base outside the gene matches. CDR3 region: CASGLAGGTQYF. The CDR3 DNA reads TGTGCCAGCGGACTAGCGGGAGGTACCCAGTACTTC.

Here the CDR3 DNA reads TGCGCCAGCAGCCCCCCTTCTAGCGGGAATGAGCAGTTCTTC. It encodes CASSPPSSGNEQFF. The chain uses TRBV4-1 and TRBJ2-1; 8 positions agree with TRBD2. V gave up 4 bases and J gave up 7 bases; unmatched junction bases: 6. Germline V lookup: CDR1 MGHRA, CDR2 YSYEKL. CDR3 length equals 14 residues.

This clone was observed a handful of times. V and J are TRBV14 and TRBJ2-7; TRBD1 aligns across 7 bases. The germline V gene encodes CDR1 SGHDN and CDR2 FVKESK. After removal of 6 bases from V and 2 bases from J, the junction contained 4 bases not matched to a gene. The length of the CDR3 is 13 residues. The CDR3 sequence: CASRRQGTYEQYF. The DNA of the CDR3 is TGTGCCAGCAGGCGACAGGGTACCTACGAGCAGTACTTC. Drawing the rest from reference TRBV14 and TRBJ2-7, the complete variable domain is EAGVTQFPSHSVIEKGQTVTLRCDPISGHDNLYWYRRVMGKEIKFLLHFVKESKQDESGMPNNRFLAERTGGTYSTLKVQPAELEDSGVYFCASRRQGTYEQYFGPGTRLTVT.

The table lists this clone with a count of one. The J gene is TRBJ2-7, the V gene TRBV4-2, with D perhaps TRBD1 (5 bases). The CDR3 is made up of 16 amino acids. Germline V gene data show CDR1 as LGHNA and CDR2 as YNFKEQ. Trimming took off 5 bases at V and 6 bases at J, with 23 bases between the two ends. The CDR3 DNA reads as TGTGCCAGCAGCTCGACAGAGAACGACCGGCGGCGCGAGCAGTACTTC. Protein: CASSSTENDRRREQYF.

J is TRBJ2-7 and V is TRBV11-2; 13 positions match TRBD2. Germline values: CDR1 SGHAT, CDR2 FQNNGV. CDR3 length equals 15 residues. With 5 bases clipped from V and 3 bases from J, the junction kept 4 bases outside the gene matches. CDR3 sequence reads: CASSPGLAGDYEQYF. For the CDR3, the DNA is TGTGCCAGCAGCCCCGGACTAGCGGGAGACTACGAGCAGTACTTC.

This clone showed up just once. This chain links TRBV7-9 with TRBJ2-7; tentatively, D is TRBD1 (6 bases). This CDR3 is built from 14 residues. Looked up from germline, CDR1 is SEHNR and CDR2 is FQNEAQ (reference sequence). The V and J ends lost 1 base and 2 bases respectively, with 9 bases between them. The CDR3 reads CASSLGNRAYEQYF. The CDR3 bases are TGTGCCAGCAGCTTAGGTAACAGGGCCTACGAGCAGTACTTC. The full variable domain, in which reference TRBV7-9 and TRBJ2-7 provide the parts outside the CDR3, is DTGVSQNPRHKITKRGQNVTFRCDPISEHNRLYWYRQTLGQGPEFLTYFQNEAQLEKSRLLSDRFSAERPKGSFSTLEIQRTEQGDSAMYLCASSLGNRAYEQYFGPGTRLTVT.

This clone was seen a single time. CDR3 in amino acids: CASSPRGGRRSDEQFF. CDR3 nucleotides: TGTGCCAGCAGCCCCCGCGGCGGGAGGCGTTCAGATGAGCAGTTCTTC. The gene calls are TRBV7-3 and TRBJ2-1; 8 bases fit TRBD2. V dropped 5 bases and J dropped 8; count of bases not matched to a gene: 14. Germline lookup yields CDR1 SGHTA and CDR2 FQGTGA. The CDR3 contains 16 residues.

V usage is TRBV19 and J usage is TRBJ1-5; 7 nucleotides align to TRBD1. The CDR3 spans 16 residues. Germline V gene sequence: CDR1 LNHDA, CDR2 SQIVND (reference sequence). Trimming at V came to 3 bases and at J to 2 bases, leaving 7 bases not matched to a gene. CDR3 DNA: TGTGCCAGTAGTATGGGAACAGGGGTACGCAATCAGCCCCAGCATTTT. Its protein product is CASSMGTGVRNQPQHF. The variable domain in full, completed from reference TRBV19 and TRBJ1-5, reads DGGITQSPKYLFRKEGQNVTLSCEQNLNHDAMYWYRQDPGQGLRLIYYSQIVNDFQKGDIAEGYSVSREKKESFPLTVTSAQKNPTAFYLCASSMGTGVRNQPQHFGDGTRLSIL.

The V and J genes are TRBV4-1 and TRBJ2-2; TRBD1 aligns across 8 bases. The CDR3 consists of 17 residues. CDR1 MGHRA and CDR2 YSYEKL come from the germline V gene. V lost 3 bases, J lost 4 bases, and 10 bases stayed unmatched. The chain's CDR3 is CASSQQDRVYGTGELFF. The CDR3 DNA reads TGCGCCAGCAGCCAGCAGGACAGGGTTTATGGCACCGGGGAGCTGTTTTTT.

This chain connects TRBV4-2 to TRBJ2-1; 7 nucleotides agree with TRBD2. V lost 1 base and J lost 4; bases outside the gene matches: 4. This CDR3 has 15 amino acids. The V gene's germline CDR1 is LGHNA and CDR2 YNFKEQ. The CDR3 coding sequence is TGTGCCAGCAGCCAAGGCGGGAGCAATTACAATGAGCAGTTCTTC. Its translation: CASSQGGSNYNEQFF.

The V and J genes are TRBV6-1 and TRBJ1-1; 9 bases match TRBD1. Germline V CDR1 and CDR2: MNHNS, SASEGT. V gave up 8 bases and J gave up 3 bases; unmatched junction bases: 10. This CDR3 is built from 15 residues. CDR3 coding DNA: TGTGCCAGCTTTCCTCTGGGACAGGGACACACTGAAGCTTTCTTT. Translated, it gives CASFPLGQGHTEAFF.

This rearrangement joins TRBV10-3 to TRBJ2-5; 8 nucleotides agree with TRBD2. CDR3 length: 15 amino acids. V shed 3 bases and J 4 bases; nucleotides not matched to a gene: 7. Germline loops: CDR1 ENHRY, CDR2 SYGVKD. The chain's CDR3 is CAISDGAGVLETQYF. For the CDR3, the DNA is TGTGCCATCAGTGATGGAGCGGGAGTTTTAGAGACCCAGTACTTC.

This chain connects TRBV4-3 to TRBJ2-5; tentative D call: TRBD1 (6 bases). TRBJ2-7 explains the end of the DNA better; the J call may be wrong. The CDR3 extends over 14 amino acids. Germline-derived CDR1 and CDR2 are LGHNA and YSLEER. In nucleotides, the CDR3 is TGCGCCAGCAGCCTCTTCAAACAGGGTAGCGAGCAGTACTTC. Translating gives CASSLFKQGSEQYF.

The chain joins TRBV28 to TRBJ1-1; 7 nucleotides agree with TRBD1. Trimming at V came to 3 bases and at J to 10 bases, leaving 8 bases not matched to a gene. CDR3 length equals 13 residues. Germline V gene sequence: CDR1 MDHEN, CDR2 SYDVKM. For the CDR3, the DNA is TGTGCCAGCAGTTTGCGACAGGGTTTATCAGCTTTCTTT. Translation: CASSLRQGLSAFF.

The rearrangement links TRBV5-4 to TRBJ2-7; D is possibly TRBD2 (5 bases). V was clipped by 5 bases and J by 4 bases, with 13 bases between them. The CDR3 spans 13 residues. Germline V gene data show CDR1 as SGHNT and CDR2 as YYREEE (reference sequence). CDR3 sequence reads: CASSQGSGYEQYF. The CDR3 region has the DNA TGTGCCAGCAGTCAAGGGAGTGGGTACGAGCAGTACTTC. The full variable domain, rest sourced from reference TRBV5-4 and TRBJ2-7, is ETGVTQSPTHLIKTRGQQVTLRCSSQSGHNTVSWYQQALGQGPQFIFQYYREEENGRGNFPPRFSGLQFPNYSSELNVNALELDDSALYLCASSQGSGYEQYFGPGTRLTVT.

This clone was counted between two and nine times. The chain couples TRBV6-5 to TRBJ2-7; D ambiguous. Trimming removed 6 bases from V and 3 bases from J, with 6 bases in between. Germline values: CDR1 MNHEY, CDR2 SVGAGI. This CDR3 has 11 amino acids. Here the CDR3 reads CASRTGYEQYF. The CDR3 nucleotides read TGTGCCAGCAGGACTGGCTACGAGCAGTACTTC.

The rearrangement links TRBV4-3 to TRBJ1-4, with D hard to call. The CDR3 loop spans 17 amino acids. V shed 5 bases and J shed 8 bases, with 24 bases lying between them. Per the germline V gene, CDR1 is LGHNA and CDR2 is YSLEER. In nucleotides, the CDR3 is TGCGCCAGCAGCAGACAACCCATATCTCGGCGTGGGGAAAAACTGTTTTTT. Protein sequence: CASSRQPISRRGEKLFF.

The chain joins TRBV11-2 to TRBJ2-2; 15 bases agree with TRBD2. This CDR3 is built from 19 residues. Trimming at V came to 1 base and at J to 3 bases, leaving 6 bases not matched to a gene. CDR1 and CDR2 from the germline V gene are SGHAT and FQNNGV. The CDR3 loop reads CASSLVVGLAGGYTGELFF. Written as DNA, the CDR3 is TGTGCCAGCAGCTTAGTCGTGGGACTAGCGGGAGGATACACCGGGGAGCTGTTTTTT. Complete variable domain (other parts from reference TRBV11-2 and TRBJ2-2): EAGVAQSPRYKIIEKRQSVAFWCNPISGHATLYWYQQILGQGPKLLIQFQNNGVVDDSQLPKDRFSAERLKGVDSTLKIQPAKLEDSAVYLCASSLVVGLAGGYTGELFFGEGSRLTVL.

The table lists this clone with a few counts. V usage is TRBV5-1 and J usage is TRBJ2-7; 14 nucleotides line up with TRBD2. Germline CDR1 and CDR2: SGHRS and YFSETQ. V was pared by 4 bases and J by 2 bases, with 5 bases of the junction left unmatched. CDR3 length: 16 residues. The CDR3 reads CASSPGTSGSPYEQYF. DNA for the CDR3: TGCGCCAGCAGCCCGGGGACTAGCGGGAGTCCCTACGAGCAGTACTTC.

This clone was counted between two and nine times. The J gene is TRBJ1-2, the V gene TRBV4-1, with D possibly TRBD1 on 6 matching bases. The V gene's germline CDR1 is MGHRA and CDR2 YSYEKL. V gave up 4 bases and J gave up 0 bases, with 12 bases separating them. CDR3 length: 15 residues. CDR3 residues: CASSLGTLANYGYTF. CDR3 DNA sequence: TGCGCCAGCAGCCTCGGGACACTGGCTAACTATGGCTACACCTTC.